The 30 T cell receptor beta chains listed next were all sequenced from one sample in a study of blood T cell repertoires in COVID-19 (dated by TCRdb to 2020 to 2022). Libraries were prepared through the immunoSEQ multiplex PCR assay. The immuneACCESS repertoire file appears here via TCRdb, limited to in-frame rearrangements. These files lack a portion of the clones; in checked studies, under half of the deficit traces to unresolved V genes, and the cause of the others is not known. This sample gives under 250,000 clones in total; 86% of them show up just once. In total, the top ten clones hold under 2% of the sample. Sequencing input: peripheral blood. Receptors originate from a woman aged 55-69 years who had recovered from COVID-19.

This rearrangement joins TRBV11-2 to TRBJ2-7; D perhaps matches TRBD1 (6 bases). CDR3 length: 15 amino acids. CDR1 and CDR2 from the germline V gene are SGHAT and FQNNGV. V gave up 3 bases and J gave up 6 bases, with 18 bases separating them. Written as DNA, the CDR3 is TGTGCCAGCAGCTTGAATCCGGGGTCACAGGGCGAGCAGTACTTC. Its translation is CASSLNPGSQGEQYF.

The chain employs TRBV28 and TRBJ2-6, with a possible D match to TRBD2 (6 bases). The CDR3 contains 18 residues. V was shortened by 5 bases and J by 0 bases, with 17 bases between the two germline ends. Looked up from germline, CDR1 is MDHEN and CDR2 is SYDVKM. CDR3 nucleotides: TGTGCCAGCAGTAGACTAGGGACCGGCACCTCTGGGGCCAACGTCCTGACTTTC. Its protein is CASSRLGTGTSGANVLTF.

J is TRBJ2-7 and V is TRBV9; TRBD2 matches at 8 bases. The CDR3 sequence is 16 residues long. The germline CDR1 and CDR2 sequences are SGDLS and YYNGEE. After removal of 1 base from V and 1 base from J, the junction contained 7 bases not matched to a gene. CDR3 DNA: TGTGCCAGCAGCGTAAGCTTAGCGGGGCCTTCCTACGAGCAGTACTTC. This codes for CASSVSLAGPSYEQYF.

The V call is TRBV20-1, the J call TRBJ2-1, with D perhaps matching TRBD1 (6 bases). V was trimmed by 6 bases and J by 15 bases, leaving 18 bases between them. The CDR3 covers 11 residues. CDR1 and CDR2 (germline): DFQATT, SNEGSKA (reference sequence). In nucleotides, the CDR3 is TGCAGTGCCAGGGGACCCTTGGGCTTGTTCTTC. It codes for CSARGPLGLFF.

The chain joins TRBV25-1 to TRBJ2-3, with D perhaps TRBD1 (6 bases). Germline-derived CDR1 and CDR2 are MGHDK and SYGVNS. V was clipped by 1 base and J by 1 base, with 12 bases between them. The CDR3 covers 16 residues. The CDR3 spells CASSESTAGGTDTQYF. The CDR3 coding sequence is TGTGCCAGCAGTGAATCGACGGCAGGGGGCACAGATACGCAGTATTTT.

This clone turned up a few times. V gene TRBV19 combines with J gene TRBJ1-5, with D tentatively TRBD1 (5 bases). Per germline, CDR1 LNHDA and CDR2 SQIVND (reference sequence). This CDR3 comprises 13 residues. V was pared by 4 bases and J by 4 bases, with 8 bases between. CDR3 sequence: CASSRTQNQPQHF. DNA of the CDR3: TGTGCCAGTAGTAGGACACAGAATCAGCCCCAGCATTTT.

This chain joins TRBV19 and TRBJ2-1; possible D gene TRBD2, 7 bases. The germline V and J ends were trimmed by 3 bases and 7 bases, with 19 bases remaining between them. Per the germline V gene, CDR1 is LNHDA and CDR2 is SQIVND (reference sequence). The CDR3 runs 16 residues. The CDR3 sequence: CASSISSGGGHNEQFF. CDR3 sequence (DNA): TGTGCCAGTAGTATTTCTTCTGGGGGGGGGCATAATGAGCAGTTCTTC.

The chain recombines TRBV3-1 (or the pseudogene TRBV3-2) with TRBJ1-1; 7 bases line up with TRBD1. The length of the CDR3 is 14 residues. Germline CDR1 reads LGHDT; CDR2 reads YNNKEL (reference sequence). J gave up 5 bases and V 1 base, and 4 bases lay outside the gene matches. CDR3 in amino acids: CASSQAIQGTEAFF. The DNA of the CDR3 is TGTGCCAGCAGCCAAGCGATACAGGGGACTGAAGCTTTCTTT.

Written as DNA, the CDR3 is TGTGCCAGCAGCCCCGTCGGAGGAGGGACAGGGGTTGGCTACACCTTC. It is translated as CASSPVGGGTGVGYTF. The chain links TRBV7-3 to TRBJ1-2, with 10 bases aligning to TRBD1. The V gene's germline CDR1 is SGHTA and CDR2 FQGTGA. The junction had 13 bases not matched to a gene; V was cut back by 5 bases and J by 7 bases. This CDR3 spans 16 amino acids.

The chain links TRBV3-1 (or the pseudogene TRBV3-2) to TRBJ1-2, with 8 bases aligning to TRBD1. Looked up from germline, CDR1 is LGHDT and CDR2 is YNNKEL (reference sequence). J was trimmed by 8 bases and V by 2 bases; bases with no gene match: 4. The CDR3 covers 13 residues. The CDR3: CASSQMDRAGYTF. The CDR3 nucleotides read TGTGCCAGCAGCCAAATGGACAGGGCAGGCTACACCTTC.

V usage is TRBV28 and J usage is TRBJ2-7; D might be TRBD1 (6 bases). V was trimmed by 4 bases and J by 4 bases, leaving 17 bases between them. Germline V gives CDR1 MDHEN, CDR2 SYDVKM. This CDR3 is built from 15 residues. The CDR3 reads CASSSGHAATYEQYF. The CDR3 DNA reads as TGTGCCAGCAGTTCGGGACACGCGGCGACTTACGAGCAGTACTTC.

The rearrangement uses TRBV6-6 and TRBJ2-5; 10 bases agree with TRBD2. Germline V gene lookup returns CDR1 MNHNY and CDR2 SVGAGI (reference sequence). With 8 bases clipped from V and 5 bases from J, the junction kept 8 bases outside the gene matches. The CDR3 is made up of 14 amino acids. CDR3 bases: TGTGCCAGCTCCCAGCGGGGGGGCAGTGAGACCCAGTACTTC. Its protein product is CASSQRGGSETQYF.

The V and J genes are TRBV19 and TRBJ1-3; D not certain. This CDR3 is built from 12 residues. Germline V lookup: CDR1 LNHDA, CDR2 SQIVND (reference sequence). V dropped 8 bases and J dropped 0 bases, with 5 bases sitting between them. CDR3: CASASSGNTIYF. The DNA of the CDR3 is TGTGCCAGTGCGAGCTCTGGAAACACCATATATTTT.

As to this clone: Germline is not matched at one junction end, which may reflect a read error. The chain recombines TRBV20-1 with TRBJ2-7, with D possibly being TRBD1 or TRBD2 (5 bases each). Germline V gives CDR1 DFQATT, CDR2 SNEGSKA (reference sequence). The CDR3 consists of 14 residues. This CDR3 reads CSTSRGPGPYEQYF. The CDR3 nucleotides are TGCAGTACTAGTAGGGGTCCAGGGCCCTACGAGCAGTACTTC.

Notes on this clone: Distinct nucleotide sequences in the sample also encode this CDR3. The rearrangement joins TRBV5-4 to TRBJ1-2, with TRBD1 matching 7 bases. Per the germline V gene, CDR1 is SGHNT and CDR2 is YYREEE (reference sequence). The CDR3 totals 13 residues. V lost 3 bases and J lost 3; bases outside the gene matches: 2. As DNA, the CDR3 is TGTGCCAGCAGCTCCGACAGGGACTATGGCTACACCTTC. Encoded protein: CASSSDRDYGYTF.

The chain combines TRBV5-1 with TRBJ1-4, with D possibly TRBD1 on 6 matching bases. The CDR3 is 14 amino acids. V lost 4 bases and J lost 4, with 11 bases in between. CDR1 SGHRS and CDR2 YFSETQ come from the germline V gene. The CDR3 DNA sequence: TGCGCCAGCAGCATGACAGGTTATAATGAAAAACTGTTTTTT. Translation: CASSMTGYNEKLFF.

V is TRBV9 and J is TRBJ1-2; no clear D gene. Germline lookup yields CDR1 SGDLS and CDR2 YYNGEE. The germline V and J ends were trimmed by 7 bases and 4 bases, with 23 bases remaining between them. The CDR3 spans 16 residues. The CDR3 nucleotides read TGTGCCAGCCGGAGAGGTGGACCACTGCGGGGCTATGGCTACACCTTC. It is translated as CASRRGGPLRGYGYTF.

The J gene is TRBJ2-4, the V gene TRBV6-2 or TRBV6-3, with D tentatively TRBD1 (6 bases). This CDR3 is built from 15 residues. CDR1 and CDR2 (germline): MNHEY, SVGEGT. Between the trimmed V and J ends, which lost 5 bases and 3 bases, there was a span of 14 bases. In DNA, the CDR3 is TGTGCCAGCAGTAAACAGGGTATAGTCAAAAACATTCAGTACTTC. This sequence encodes CASSKQGIVKNIQYF.

The chain is built from TRBV28 and TRBJ2-7; TRBD2 matches at 8 bases. The germline V gene has CDR1 MDHEN and CDR2 SYDVKM. The CDR3 is 16 amino acids. Trimming took 8 bases from V and 0 from J; bases not matched to a gene: 12. The CDR3 protein is CASYSSGRQSSYEQYF. The CDR3 nucleotides read TGTGCCAGCTATTCTAGCGGGCGTCAGAGCTCCTACGAGCAGTACTTC.

V is TRBV4-1 and J is TRBJ2-5, with a weak D call TRBD2 (6 bases). Germline V gene lookup returns CDR1 MGHRA and CDR2 YSYEKL. The CDR3 length is 14 residues. Trimming cost V 4 bases and J 7 bases, with 16 bases left between them. CDR3 sequence: CASSLLGGLGTQYF. Written as DNA, the CDR3 is TGCGCCAGCAGCCTCCTGGGGGGATTGGGGACCCAGTACTTC.

V is TRBV5-3 and J is TRBJ1-6, with 10 bases that match TRBD1. TRBV5-3 is an ORF, and what it does is uncertain. The V gene end was trimmed by 1 base and the J gene end by 7 bases; junction bases not matched to a gene: 5. The CDR3 has 16 residues. CDR3 residues: CARSLTSTGGNSPLHF. In nucleotides, the CDR3 is TGTGCCAGAAGCTTGACGTCGACAGGGGGCAATTCACCCCTCCACTTT.

Here the CDR3 reads CASSLARGINQPQHF. The CDR3 DNA follows: TGTGCCAGCAGCTTAGCCCGGGGGATTAATCAGCCCCAGCATTTT. This chain links TRBV7-9 with TRBJ1-5, with D tentatively TRBD1 (5 bases). The CDR3 is 15 residues long. Germline V lookup: CDR1 SEHNR, CDR2 FQNEAQ (reference sequence). The V end lost 0 bases, the J end lost 4 bases, and 10 bases lay between the germline ends.

The rearrangement links TRBV19 to TRBJ2-1; 11 nucleotides agree with TRBD2. The CDR3 is 16 amino acids. Germline lookup yields CDR1 LNHDA and CDR2 SQIVND (reference sequence). The ends lost 6 bases at V and 8 bases at J; junction bases unmatched: 12. Here the CDR3 reads CASRILAGGPFHEQFF. In nucleotides, the CDR3 is TGTGCCAGTAGAATATTAGCGGGGGGGCCGTTCCATGAGCAGTTCTTC.

The V and J genes are TRBV10-3 and TRBJ1-2; 9 positions agree with TRBD1. CDR1 ENHRY and CDR2 SYGVKD come from the germline V gene. The length of the CDR3 is 13 residues. Trimming at V came to 8 bases and at J to 3 bases, leaving 4 bases not matched to a gene. Here the CDR3 reads CAIQGQGDYGYTF. CDR3 nucleotides: TGTGCCATCCAGGGACAGGGCGACTATGGCTACACCTTC.

V gene TRBV2 combines with J gene TRBJ1-1; tentative D call: TRBD1 (6 bases). CDR3 length equals 14 residues. V was shortened by 4 bases and J by 4 bases, with 13 bases between the two germline ends. Germline CDR1 SNHLY, CDR2 FYNNEI. CDR3 amino acids: CASSGQDSATEAFF. The CDR3 DNA reads TGTGCCAGCAGTGGACAGGACTCGGCCACTGAAGCTTTCTTT. Full variable domain (rest looked up from reference TRBV2 and TRBJ1-1): EPEVTQTPSHQVTQMGQEVILRCVPISNHLYFYWYRQILGQKVEFLVSFYNNEISEKSEIFDDQFSVERPDGSNFTLKIRSTKLEDSAMYFCASSGQDSATEAFFGQGTRLTVV.

For this clone: At one boundary the junction diverges from the germline segment, which might be a read error. The V gene is TRBV7-7, the J gene TRBJ2-3, with 13 bases matching TRBD2. The CDR3 spans 15 residues. In germline, CDR1 is SSHAT, CDR2 FNYEAQ (reference sequence). This chain's CDR3 is CASSRRTSGGDTQYF. Here the CDR3 DNA reads TGTGCTAGCAGCCGGAGGACTAGCGGGGGTGATACGCAGTATTTT.

This clone appeared a few times. J is TRBJ2-1 and V is TRBV3-1 (or the pseudogene TRBV3-2); 8 positions match TRBD2. The germline V gene encodes CDR1 LGHDT and CDR2 YNNKEL (reference sequence). The CDR3 is 14 residues long. After removal of 1 base from V and 9 bases from J, the junction contained 5 bases not matched to a gene. The chain's CDR3 is CASSQAGGPREQFF. CDR3 nucleotides: TGTGCCAGCAGCCAAGCGGGGGGGCCCCGTGAGCAGTTCTTC.

Only one count was recorded for this clone. The J gene is TRBJ1-1, the V gene TRBV7-3; D is possibly TRBD1 (5 bases). The CDR3 totals 13 residues. V lost 4 bases to trimming and J lost 3 bases, with 9 bases between them. Per germline, CDR1 SGHTA and CDR2 FQGTGA. The CDR3 here is CASSSGRDTEAFF. The DNA of the CDR3 is TGTGCCAGCAGCTCAGGGAGGGACACTGAAGCTTTCTTT.

The chain recombines TRBV19 with TRBJ2-5; D gene uncertain. CDR1 and CDR2 (germline): LNHDA, SQIVND (reference sequence). The CDR3 sequence is 15 residues long. V lost 8 bases to trimming and J lost 5 bases, with 21 bases between them. In DNA form, the CDR3 reads TGTGCCAGTTCGTTGGTCCTGAGCTTTTCTGAGACCCAGTACTTC. It translates to CASSLVLSFSETQYF. The whole variable domain, filled in from reference TRBV19 and TRBJ2-5, reads DGGITQSPKYLFRKEGQNVTLSCEQNLNHDAMYWYRQDPGQGLRLIYYSQIVNDFQKGDIAEGYSVSREKKESFPLTVTSAQKNPTAFYLCASSLVLSFSETQYFGPGTRLLVL.

This chain joins TRBV18 and TRBJ2-2; TRBD1 matches at 9 bases. The V gene's germline CDR1 is KGHSH and CDR2 LQKENI. J gave up 6 bases and V 1 base, and 6 bases lay outside the gene matches. The CDR3 is made up of 16 amino acids. In nucleotides, the CDR3 is TGTGCCAGCTCACCACGCACGACAGGGGGGGCCGGGGAGCTGTTTTTT. Translated: CASSPRTTGGAGELFF.